These 23 T cell receptor beta chains were all obtained from the same sample, sequenced in a study of radiotherapy plus CTLA-4 blockade in lung cancer. TCRdb keeps only in-frame clones here, not all; method: immunoSEQ multiplex PCR. The data show 65,000 to 85,000 clones, roughly 76% seen once. Source: peripheral blood, taken from a patient treated with radiotherapy plus ipilimumab. The receptors originated from a human donor with non-small cell lung cancer whose response to radiotherapy plus ipilimumab could not be evaluated. Some clones in this sample may be carry-over from other donors' samples.

The rearrangement joins TRBV28 to TRBJ1-2, with 9 bases identical to TRBD1. This CDR3 spans 15 amino acids. Germline values: CDR1 MDHEN, CDR2 SYDVKM. J gave up 7 bases and V 1 base, and 7 bases lay outside the gene matches. The CDR3 loop is CASSLSRQGVGGYTF. Written as DNA, the CDR3 is TGTGCCAGCAGTTTATCGAGACAGGGGGTAGGTGGCTACACCTTC.

The chain uses TRBV29-1 and TRBJ2-1; 7 bases line up with TRBD1. The CDR3 contains 13 residues. Germline assignment: CDR1 SQVTM and CDR2 ANQGSEA. Unmatched junction bases numbered 8, after V lost 7 bases and J lost 5 bases. DNA for the CDR3: TGCAGCGCCAGACAGGGCGGCCACAATGAGCAGTTCTTC. Residues: CSARQGGHNEQFF.

The V call is TRBV30, the J call TRBJ1-1; D is unresolved. CDR3 size: 12 residues. Per the germline V gene, CDR1 is GTSNPN and CDR2 is SVGIG (reference sequence). V shed 0 bases and J shed 3 bases, with 5 bases lying between them. The CDR3 DNA reads TGTGCCTGGAGTGTTTTATACACTGAAGCTTTCTTT. This gives the protein CAWSVLYTEAFF.

This clone was found once. V is TRBV29-1 and J is TRBJ2-1, with D possibly matching TRBD2 (7 bases). There are 11 residues in the CDR3. The germline V and J ends were trimmed by 6 bases and 8 bases, with 11 bases remaining between them. Germline values: CDR1 SQVTM, CDR2 ANQGSEA. The CDR3 region is CSVGGGHEQFF. CDR3 bases: TGCAGCGTAGGGGGGGGACATGAGCAGTTCTTC.

The J gene is TRBJ2-3, the V gene TRBV6-5; D gene ambiguous. Per the germline V gene, CDR1 is MNHEY and CDR2 is SVGAGI. V dropped 0 bases and J dropped 0 bases, with 10 bases sitting between them. The CDR3 runs 16 residues. The CDR3: CASSYSRSTSTDTQYF. The CDR3 DNA follows: TGTGCCAGCAGTTACTCGAGGAGTACTAGCACAGATACGCAGTATTTT.

The chain couples TRBV13 to TRBJ2-3, with 8 bases identical to TRBD2. Trimming removed 3 bases from V and 4 bases from J; junction bases left unmatched: 3. The CDR3 length is 14 residues. CDR1 and CDR2 (germline): PRHDT, FYEKMQ (reference sequence). The CDR3 DNA follows: TGTGCCAGCAGCTTCCGGGGGGGGTCAGATACGCAGTATTTT. This codes for CASSFRGGSDTQYF.

The V gene is TRBV5-1, the J gene TRBJ1-3; TRBD1 agrees at 7 bases. V lost 2 bases to trimming and J lost 4 bases; unmatched junction nucleotides: 9. Per germline, CDR1 SGHRS and CDR2 YFSETQ. This CDR3 is 16 amino acids long. The CDR3 region is CASSLTLSGQGNTIYF. CDR3 coding DNA: TGCGCCAGCAGCTTAACTTTATCGGGACAGGGAAACACCATATATTTT.

This clone has just a few counts. The chain uses TRBV28 and TRBJ1-1; TRBD1 might be the D (5 bases). The CDR3 spans 15 residues. Trimming took 6 bases from V and 3 from J, leaving 17 bases between them. Germline-derived CDR1 and CDR2 are MDHEN and SYDVKM. Here the CDR3 reads CASRSQDSRDTEAFF. The CDR3 bases are TGTGCCAGCAGATCCCAAGACAGTCGCGACACTGAAGCTTTCTTT. The full variable domain, completed using reference TRBV28 and TRBJ1-1, is DVKVTQSSRYLVKRTGEKVFLECVQDMDHENMFWYRQDPGLGLRLIYFSYDVKMKEKGDIPEGYSVSREKKERFSLILESASTNQTSMYLCASRSQDSRDTEAFFGQGTRLTVV.

The chain uses TRBV9 and TRBJ1-3; 11 positions agree with TRBD1. The CDR3 contains 14 residues. The germline V gene encodes CDR1 SGDLS and CDR2 YYNGEE. V trimming: 3 bases; J trimming: 9 bases; junction bases outside the gene matches: 5. CDR3 coding DNA: TGTGCCAGCAGCGAACCGGGACAGGGGGGCACCATATATTTT. It yields the protein CASSEPGQGGTIYF.

The genes are TRBV9 and TRBJ2-3; 10 bases fit TRBD2. CDR3 length: 16 residues. Germline V gene data show CDR1 as SGDLS and CDR2 as YYNGEE. The J segment lost 1 base and the V segment lost 3 bases, leaving 5 bases of the junction unmatched. CDR3 sequence: CASSALAGAGTDTQYF. Here the CDR3 DNA reads TGTGCCAGCAGCGCCCTAGCGGGGGCCGGCACAGATACGCAGTATTTT.

The chain recombines TRBV5-6 with TRBJ2-1; 10 nucleotides align to TRBD1. Germline values: CDR1 SGHDT, CDR2 YYEEEE. This CDR3 contains 16 residues. With 2 bases clipped from V and 9 bases from J, the junction kept 11 bases outside the gene matches. In nucleotides, the CDR3 is TGTGCCAGCAGCTTCGAGGGGACAGGGGCATTCAGTGAGCAGTTCTTC. It specifies CASSFEGTGAFSEQFF.

The chain carries TRBV7-9 and TRBJ2-7; D remains unclear. CDR3 length: 13 residues. Trimming removed 4 bases from V and 6 bases from J, with 13 bases in between. Germline V CDR1 and CDR2: SEHNR, FQNEAQ (reference sequence). CDR3 sequence (DNA): TGTGCCAGCAGCTCCCCGTGGCCCTTCGAGCAGTACTTC. Its protein is CASSSPWPFEQYF.

The V gene is TRBV2, the J gene TRBJ2-5; 9 nucleotides match TRBD2. The V gene end was trimmed by 6 bases and the J gene end by 1 base; junction bases not matched to a gene: 6. The CDR3 extends over 15 amino acids. CDR1 is SNHLY and CDR2 is FYNNEI in the germline V gene. For the CDR3, the DNA is TGTGCCAGCAGGGAACTAGCGGGCTTCCAAGAGACCCAGTACTTC. This encodes CASRELAGFQETQYF.

The chain uses TRBV30 and TRBJ2-1; a weak D match, TRBD2 (5 bases). Between the trimmed V and J ends, which lost 4 bases and 3 bases, there was a span of 13 bases. Germline assignment: CDR1 GTSNPN and CDR2 SVGIG (reference sequence). This CDR3 region has 14 residues. The CDR3 region is CAWTRTGFYNEQFF. CDR3 nucleotide sequence: TGTGCCTGGACGCGAACGGGGTTCTACAATGAGCAGTTCTTC.

This chain connects TRBV9 to TRBJ1-1; D remains unclear. Looked up from germline, CDR1 is SGDLS and CDR2 is YYNGEE. V was shortened by 0 bases and J by 1 base, with 7 bases between the two germline ends. This CDR3 is 14 amino acids long. CDR3 in amino acids: CASSVVPRNTEAFF. The CDR3, as DNA: TGTGCCAGCAGCGTAGTCCCTCGGAACACTGAAGCTTTCTTT.

The chain has TRBV19 and TRBJ2-2, with 10 bases fitting TRBD1. V was pared by 2 bases and J by 6 bases, with 3 bases of the junction left unmatched. Looked up from germline, CDR1 is LNHDA and CDR2 is SQIVND (reference sequence). The CDR3 contains 15 residues. The CDR3 DNA follows: TGTGCCAGTAGTATATGGACAGGGGGTTCCGGGGAGCTGTTTTTT. Translated, it gives CASSIWTGGSGELFF.

The chain has TRBV19 and TRBJ1-1; D is unclear. CDR3 size: 13 residues. Germline CDR1 is LNHDA and CDR2 is SQIVND (reference sequence). V lost 10 bases and J lost 1, with 13 bases in between. The CDR3 bases are TGTGCCATCAGTTCTCTAGCGAACACTGAAGCTTTCTTT. Encoded protein: CAISSLANTEAFF.

The chain is built from TRBV19 and TRBJ1-1, with TRBD1 matching 9 bases. J lost 9 bases, V lost 6 bases, and 11 bases had no gene match. Germline-derived CDR1 and CDR2 are LNHDA and SQIVND (reference sequence). CDR3 length: 14 residues. The CDR3 region has the DNA TGTGCCAGTAGGACAACCTACAGGGGGCGGCAAGCTTTCTTT. Translation gives CASRTTYRGRQAFF.

The CDR3: CASSETGRGASNEKLFF. In DNA form, the CDR3 reads TGTGCCAGCAGTGAAACAGGCAGGGGGGCCTCTAATGAAAAACTGTTTTTT. J is TRBJ1-4 and V is TRBV25-1, with 7 positions matching TRBD1. V lost 2 bases and J lost 3; bases outside the gene matches: 9. The germline V gene has CDR1 MGHDK and CDR2 SYGVNS. The CDR3 spans 17 residues.

This chain joins TRBV27 and TRBJ2-2; 8 bases align to TRBD1. The CDR3 contains 16 residues. Per germline, CDR1 MNHEY and CDR2 SMNVEV (reference sequence). J lost 7 bases, V lost 4 bases, and 11 bases had no gene match. Written as DNA, the CDR3 is TGTGCCAGCAGTTCTAGGGGCAGGGGGCTCGTCGGGGAGCTGTTTTTT. Translation: CASSSRGRGLVGELFF.

Here the CDR3 DNA reads TGTGCCAGCAGTTCCGGGACAGGGGTCCCCTACGAGCAGTACTTC. Translating gives CASSSGTGVPYEQYF. The chain recombines TRBV27 with TRBJ2-7, with 10 bases matching TRBD1. CDR1 is MNHEY and CDR2 is SMNVEV in the germline V gene (reference sequence). The V gene end was trimmed by 4 bases and the J gene end by 2 bases; junction bases not matched to a gene: 5. This CDR3 contains 15 residues.

The chain joins TRBV6-5 to TRBJ1-2; TRBD1 agrees at 9 bases. The V gene end was trimmed by 4 bases and the J gene end by 3 bases; junction bases not matched to a gene: 9. Looked up from germline, CDR1 is MNHEY and CDR2 is SVGAGI. The CDR3 totals 16 residues. The chain's CDR3 is CASSSNRDRVDYGYTF. CDR3 in DNA: TGTGCCAGCAGTTCCAACCGGGACAGGGTGGACTATGGCTACACCTTC.

This chain connects TRBV7-9 to TRBJ1-2; D perhaps matches TRBD1 (5 bases). The V end lost 1 base, the J end lost 4 bases, and 7 bases lay between the germline ends. The germline CDR1 and CDR2 sequences are SEHNR and FQNEAQ (reference sequence). This CDR3 is 13 amino acids long. The CDR3 is CASSLGQIYGYTF. CDR3 nucleotides: TGTGCCAGCAGCTTAGGACAGATCTATGGCTACACCTTC.